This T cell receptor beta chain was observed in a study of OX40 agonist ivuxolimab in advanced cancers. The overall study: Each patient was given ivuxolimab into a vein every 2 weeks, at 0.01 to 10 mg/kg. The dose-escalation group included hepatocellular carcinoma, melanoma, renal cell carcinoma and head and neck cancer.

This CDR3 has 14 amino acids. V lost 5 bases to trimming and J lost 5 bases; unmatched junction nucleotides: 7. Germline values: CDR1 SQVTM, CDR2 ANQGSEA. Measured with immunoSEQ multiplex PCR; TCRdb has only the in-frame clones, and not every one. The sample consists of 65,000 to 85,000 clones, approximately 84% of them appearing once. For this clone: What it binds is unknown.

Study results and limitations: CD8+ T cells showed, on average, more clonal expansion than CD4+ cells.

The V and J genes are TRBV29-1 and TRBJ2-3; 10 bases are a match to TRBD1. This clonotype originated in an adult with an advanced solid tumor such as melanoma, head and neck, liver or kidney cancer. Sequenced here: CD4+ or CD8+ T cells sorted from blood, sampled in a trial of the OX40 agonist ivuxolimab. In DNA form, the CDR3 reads TGCAGCGTTCCTGAGGACAGGGGGGTAGATACGCAGTATTTT. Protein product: CSVPEDRGVDTQYF.